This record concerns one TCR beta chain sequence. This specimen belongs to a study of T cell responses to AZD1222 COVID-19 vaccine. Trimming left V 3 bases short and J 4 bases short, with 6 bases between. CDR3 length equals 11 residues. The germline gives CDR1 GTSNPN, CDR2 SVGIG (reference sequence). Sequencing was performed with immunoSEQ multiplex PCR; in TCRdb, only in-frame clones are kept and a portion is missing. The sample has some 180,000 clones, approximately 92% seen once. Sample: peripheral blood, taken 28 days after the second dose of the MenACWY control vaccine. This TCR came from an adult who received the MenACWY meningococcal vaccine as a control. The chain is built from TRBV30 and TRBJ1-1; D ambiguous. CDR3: CAWRQSTEAFF. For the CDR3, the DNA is TGTGCCTGGAGACAGAGCACTGAAGCTTTCTTT.